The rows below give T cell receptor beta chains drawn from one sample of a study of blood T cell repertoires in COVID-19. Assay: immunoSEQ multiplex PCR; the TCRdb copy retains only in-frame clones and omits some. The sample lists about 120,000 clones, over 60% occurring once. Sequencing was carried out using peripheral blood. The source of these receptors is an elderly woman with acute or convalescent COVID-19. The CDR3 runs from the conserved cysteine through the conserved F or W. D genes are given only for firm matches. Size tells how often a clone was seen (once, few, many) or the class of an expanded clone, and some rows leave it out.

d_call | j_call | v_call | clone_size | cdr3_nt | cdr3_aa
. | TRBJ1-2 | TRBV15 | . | TGTGCCACCAGCAGAGATATCAGTCCGGGCTACACCTTC | CATSRDISPGYTF
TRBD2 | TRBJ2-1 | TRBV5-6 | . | TGTGCCAGCAGCGTATCGGGGGGAGGCAACAATGAGCAGTTCTTC | CASSVSGGGNNEQFF
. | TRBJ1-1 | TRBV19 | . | TGTGCCAGTAGTATTGAGTGGGAGGGCACTGAAGCTTTCTTT | CASSIEWEGTEAFF
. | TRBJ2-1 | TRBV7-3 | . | TGTGCCAGCAGCTTACAGTCGAATGAGCAGTTCTTC | CASSLQSNEQFF
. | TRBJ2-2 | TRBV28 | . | TGTGCCAGCAGTTTTGAGACAGGGAACACCGGGGAGCTGTTTTTT | CASSFETGNTGELFF
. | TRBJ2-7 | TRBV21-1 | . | TGTGCGGCGAGGCAACAGGGCTCCTACGAGCAGTACTTC | CAARQQGSYEQYF
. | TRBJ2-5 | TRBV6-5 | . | TGTGCCAGCAGGCGTGCGGGTGTTCAAGAGACCCAGTACTTC | CASRRAGVQETQYF
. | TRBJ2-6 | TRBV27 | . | TGTGCCAGCAGTATATGGGGCGCCAACGTCCTGACTTTC | CASSIWGANVLTF
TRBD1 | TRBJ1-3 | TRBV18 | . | TGTGCCAGCTCACGGACAGGGGATTCCTCTGGAAACACCATATATTTT | CASSRTGDSSGNTIYF
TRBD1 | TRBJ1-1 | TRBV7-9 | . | TGTGCCAGCAGCTACAGGGGGCGGGCTGAAGCTTTCTTT | CASSYRGRAEAFF
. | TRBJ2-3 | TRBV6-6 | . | TGTGCCAGCAGCCCTGTGGCTAGCCCAGATACGCAGTATTTT | CASSPVASPDTQYF
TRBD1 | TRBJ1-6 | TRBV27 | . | TGTGCCAGCAGAGGACAGGGAAGTAATTTGGATTCACCCCTCCACTTT | CASRGQGSNLDSPLHF
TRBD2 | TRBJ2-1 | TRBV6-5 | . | TGTGCCAGCAGTCTGAGCGGGAGGATATACAATGAGCAGTTCTTC | CASSLSGRIYNEQFF
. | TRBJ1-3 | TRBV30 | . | TGTGCCTGGAGTGAGAACATCTCTGGAAACACCATATATTTT | CAWSENISGNTIYF
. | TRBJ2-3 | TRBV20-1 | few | TGCAGTGCTAGAGCACGGGATACGCAGTATTTT | CSARARDTQYF